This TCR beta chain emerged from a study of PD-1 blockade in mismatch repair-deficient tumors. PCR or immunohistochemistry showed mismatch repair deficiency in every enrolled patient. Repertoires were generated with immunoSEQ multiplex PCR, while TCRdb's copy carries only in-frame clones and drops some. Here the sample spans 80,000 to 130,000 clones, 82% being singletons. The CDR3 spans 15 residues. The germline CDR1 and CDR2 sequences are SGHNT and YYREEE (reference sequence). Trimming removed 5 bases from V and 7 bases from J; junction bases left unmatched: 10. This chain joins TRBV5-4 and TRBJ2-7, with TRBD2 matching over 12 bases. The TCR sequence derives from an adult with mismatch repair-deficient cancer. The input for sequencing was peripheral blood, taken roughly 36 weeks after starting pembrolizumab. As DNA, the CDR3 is TGTGCCAGCAGTGCCGGACTAGCGGGAATACTTGAGCAGTACTTC. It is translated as CASSAGLAGILEQYF.